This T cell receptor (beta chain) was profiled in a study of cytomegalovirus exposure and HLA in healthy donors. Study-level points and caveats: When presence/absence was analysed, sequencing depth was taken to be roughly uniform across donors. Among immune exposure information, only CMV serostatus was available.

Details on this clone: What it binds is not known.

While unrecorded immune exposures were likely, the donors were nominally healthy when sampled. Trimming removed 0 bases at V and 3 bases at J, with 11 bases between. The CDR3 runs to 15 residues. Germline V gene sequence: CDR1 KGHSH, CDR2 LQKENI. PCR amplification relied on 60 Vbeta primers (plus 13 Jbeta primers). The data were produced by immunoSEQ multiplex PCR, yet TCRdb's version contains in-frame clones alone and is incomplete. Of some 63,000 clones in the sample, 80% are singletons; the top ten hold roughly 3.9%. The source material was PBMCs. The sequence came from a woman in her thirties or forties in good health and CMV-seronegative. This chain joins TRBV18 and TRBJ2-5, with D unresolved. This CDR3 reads CASSPPSVPKETQYF. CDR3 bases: TGTGCCAGCTCACCACCAAGCGTCCCGAAAGAGACCCAGTACTTC.